The present TCR beta chain was sequenced within a study of CD8+CD57+ T cells in acquired aplastic anemia. Study background: Healthy donor CD4+ samples were sequenced to a depth that averaged about 10.8 million reads.

TCR beta VDJ and CDR3 profiles were obtained from a genomic DNA template. TCRdb re-derived calls from the reads in MiXCR, one entry per CDR3 protein. The data show fewer than 70,000 distinct CDR3 sequences, with approximately 51% seen just once and about 8% held by the top ten. There are 15 residues in the CDR3. CDR1 and CDR2 (germline): SGHRS, YFSETQ. The V segment lost 7 bases and the J segment 0 bases; nucleotides outside the gene matches: 1. With respect to this clonotype: Its cognate antigen is unknown.

General observations from the study: Patients and controls shared 25 to 30 CD8+ CDR3 sequences.

The chain has TRBV5-1 and TRBJ2-1, with 13 bases that match TRBD2. This TCR derives from a human donor in good health, serving as a control. The sequenced material came from sorted CD4+, CD8+, or CD8+CD57+ T cells (not recorded which) from PBMCs. The CDR3 DNA reads TGCGCCAGCGGGACTAGCGGGACCTCCTACAATGAGCAGTTCTTC. Amino acid sequence: CASGTSGTSYNEQFF.